The source of this T cell receptor (beta chain) is a study of post-analysis software for immune sequencing data. Study as a whole: The courses of disease that were included comprised relapsing-remitting, secondary progressive and progressive-relapsing multiple sclerosis.

Unique-molecular-identifier-tagged TCR beta cDNA libraries were used. Each sample of roughly 0.95 to 10 million input T cells yielded roughly 500,000 cDNA molecules, so each molecule approximated one T cell. MiXCR was run by TCRdb on the PCR reads, yielding one entry per CDR3 protein. Counted here are about 770,000 distinct CDR3 sequences, about half occurring once; the ten biggest clones make up roughly 4.9%. To note about this clonotype: Antigen specificity is unknown.

Study findings and constraints: When patients were compared with controls, about five TRBV segments were more frequent, TRBV5-6, TRBV5-1 and TRBV20-1 among them. A significant reduction in normalized Chao1 diversity was observed in multiple sclerosis patients versus controls.

The CDR3 has 16 amino acids. Germline V gene sequence: CDR1 MGHRA, CDR2 YSYEKL. Trimming took 3 bases from V and 7 from J; bases not matched to a gene: 12. The source is a girl between 5 and 17 years old with multiple sclerosis. Sequencing was done on a sample of blood. The V and J genes are TRBV4-1 and TRBJ2-3; 8 nucleotides match TRBD2. The CDR3 nucleotides are TGCGCCAGCAGCCAGGATGAGAAGAGCGGGAGCTATACGCAGTATTTT. This translates into CASSQDEKSGSYTQYF.